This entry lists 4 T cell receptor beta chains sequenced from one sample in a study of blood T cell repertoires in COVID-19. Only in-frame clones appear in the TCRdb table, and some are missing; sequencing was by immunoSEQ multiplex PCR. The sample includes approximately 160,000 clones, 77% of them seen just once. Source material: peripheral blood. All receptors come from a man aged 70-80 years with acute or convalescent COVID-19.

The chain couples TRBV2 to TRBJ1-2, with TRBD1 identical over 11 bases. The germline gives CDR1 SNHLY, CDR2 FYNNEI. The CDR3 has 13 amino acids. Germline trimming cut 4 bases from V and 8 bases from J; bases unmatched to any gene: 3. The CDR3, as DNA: TGTGCCAGCAGTGTCGGGACAGGGGGAGGCTACACCTTC. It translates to CASSVGTGGGYTF.

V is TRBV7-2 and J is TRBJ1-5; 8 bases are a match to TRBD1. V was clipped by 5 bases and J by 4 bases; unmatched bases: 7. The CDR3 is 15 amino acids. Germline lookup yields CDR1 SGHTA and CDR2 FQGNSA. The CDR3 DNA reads TGTGCCAGCAGCCCGACAGGGGCAGCAAATCAGCCCCAGCATTTT. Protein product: CASSPTGAANQPQHF.

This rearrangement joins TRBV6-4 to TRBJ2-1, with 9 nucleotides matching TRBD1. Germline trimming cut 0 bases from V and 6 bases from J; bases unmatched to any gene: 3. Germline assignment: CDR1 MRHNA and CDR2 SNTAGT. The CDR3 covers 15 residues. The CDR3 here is CASSDSRTGANEQFF. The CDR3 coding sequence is TGTGCCAGCAGTGACTCGCGGACAGGGGCCAATGAGCAGTTCTTC.

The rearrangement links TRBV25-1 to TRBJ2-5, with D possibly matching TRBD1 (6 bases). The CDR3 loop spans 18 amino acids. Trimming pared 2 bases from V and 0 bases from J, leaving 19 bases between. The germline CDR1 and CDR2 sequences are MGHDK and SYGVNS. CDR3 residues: CASSELKWTDSYQETQYF. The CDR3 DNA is TGTGCCAGCAGTGAACTAAAATGGACAGATTCGTACCAAGAGACCCAGTACTTC.